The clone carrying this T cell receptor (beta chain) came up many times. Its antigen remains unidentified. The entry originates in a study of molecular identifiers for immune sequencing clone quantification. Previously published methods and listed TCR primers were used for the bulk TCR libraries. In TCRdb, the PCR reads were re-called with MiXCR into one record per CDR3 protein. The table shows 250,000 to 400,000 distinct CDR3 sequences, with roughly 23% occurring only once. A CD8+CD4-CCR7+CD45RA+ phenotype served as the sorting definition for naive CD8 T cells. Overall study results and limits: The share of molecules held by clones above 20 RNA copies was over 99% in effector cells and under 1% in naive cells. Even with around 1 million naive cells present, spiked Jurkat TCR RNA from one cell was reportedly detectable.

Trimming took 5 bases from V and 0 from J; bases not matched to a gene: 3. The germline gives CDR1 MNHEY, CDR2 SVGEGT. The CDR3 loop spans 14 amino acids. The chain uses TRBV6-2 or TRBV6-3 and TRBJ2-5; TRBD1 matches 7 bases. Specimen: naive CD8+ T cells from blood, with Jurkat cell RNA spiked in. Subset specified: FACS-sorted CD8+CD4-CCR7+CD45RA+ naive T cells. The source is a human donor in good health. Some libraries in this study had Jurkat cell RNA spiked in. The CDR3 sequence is CASSMGQYQETQYF. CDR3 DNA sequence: TGTGCCAGCAGTATGGGACAGTACCAAGAGACCCAGTACTTC.